The rows below give T cell receptor beta chains drawn from one sample of a study of blood T cell repertoires in COVID-19. The method was immunoSEQ multiplex PCR; TCRdb's version includes in-frame clones alone and lacks a portion of them. The table has under 300,000 clones, roughly 87% seen once; the top ten hold about 6%. Specimen: PBMCs or T cells enriched from blood (not recorded which). The receptors derive from a woman between 25 and 40 years old with acute COVID-19. Each CDR3 is given with its conserved first and last residue. The order of the fields is V gene, D gene, J gene, clone size, CDR3 DNA, CDR3 protein. D genes are given only for firm matches. Not every row has a clone size; where given, it reads once, few, many or a size class.

>TRBV5-1|NA|TRBJ2-3|NA
TGCGCCAGCACTCTGGCAACTAGTCAAGATACGCAGTATTTT
CASTLATSQDTQYF
>TRBV2|TRBD1|TRBJ1-2|NA
TGTGCCAGCCGACCAGGGGGCAGGGATATGGGCTACACCTTC
CASRPGGRDMGYTF
>TRBV5-1|NA|TRBJ1-3|NA
TGCGCCAGCAGCCCAGGATTCTCTGGAAACACCATATATTTT
CASSPGFSGNTIYF
>TRBV28|NA|TRBJ1-4|NA
TGTGCCAGCAGTTTGAGTTGGGGGGTTTCTGAAAAACTGTTTTTT
CASSLSWGVSEKLFF
>TRBV27|NA|TRBJ2-5|NA
TGTGCCAGCAGCCCTGTCGGGACACATCAAGAGACCCAGTACTTC
CASSPVGTHQETQYF
>TRBV2|TRBD2|TRBJ2-1|few
TGTGCCAGCAGTGAAGGGACTAGCGTCTACAATGAGCAGTTCTTC
CASSEGTSVYNEQFF
>TRBV7-2|TRBD2|TRBJ2-6|NA
TGTGCCAGCAGCAAAGACACGGCTAGCGGGACCTCTGGGGCCAACGTCCTGACTTTC
CASSKDTASGTSGANVLTF
>TRBV20-1|NA|TRBJ1-6|NA
TGCAGTGCTAGTGCAGGAACAAGGAATTCACCCCTCCACTTT
CSASAGTRNSPLHF
>TRBV5-6|NA|TRBJ1-1|NA
TGTGCCAGCAGCTGGGGAGGGGGAGCTGAAGCTTTCTTT
CASSWGGGAEAFF
>TRBV18|TRBD1|TRBJ1-2|NA
TGTGCCAGCTCACCAGGGGACAGGGTTAATGGCTACACCTTC
CASSPGDRVNGYTF
>TRBV28|NA|TRBJ1-6|NA
TGTGCCAGCAGTTTAGAGGTCGGTTTAAATTCACCCCTCCACTTT
CASSLEVGLNSPLHF
>TRBV7-3|NA|TRBJ2-2|NA
TGTGCCAGCAGCTTAACAGGGGTCGGGACCGGGGAGCTGTTTTTT
CASSLTGVGTGELFF
>TRBV3-1/TRBV3-2|NA|TRBJ1-5|NA
TGTGCCAGCAGCGGCCACAGGGAGCAGCCCCAGCATTTT
CASSGHREQPQHF